The TCR beta chain described here comes from a study of vaccination effects on CD4 cells after COVID-19. The study's findings and limits: Missing from the study were early post-infection timepoints, and its convalescent patients were few. The study found that only 1 of 255 vaccine-induced clones from healthy vaccinees cross-reacted with common cold coronaviruses.

Repertoires were generated with immunoSEQ multiplex PCR, while TCRdb's copy carries only in-frame clones and drops some. The top ten hold over 20% of the sample, which has 25,000 or so clones, roughly 70% seen once. CD4+ T cells specific for antigen were expanded with viral peptide pools by the ViraFEST assay before sequencing. With nine to eleven days of culture completed, CD4+ T cells were isolated. All vaccine recipients tested negative for nucleocapsid antibodies and had never contracted SARS-CoV-2 infection. With approximately 11 ug/ml peptides and 9 to 10 IU/ml IL-2, 1.5 million to 2 million PBMC per well were cultured. Both day 3 and day 7 saw half the medium replaced with IL-2 medium. V trimming: 6 bases; J trimming: 2 bases; junction bases outside the gene matches: 9. This CDR3 has 15 residues. Germline values: CDR1 SNHLY, CDR2 FYNNEI. Only a few counts were recorded for this clone. Its specificity is unknown.

The chain carries TRBV2 and TRBJ1-2; 7 bases match TRBD1. The clonotype was recovered from a human donor who received a COVID-19 vaccine. The sample was CD4+ T cells from PBMCs cultured with HCoV-NL63 spike peptides, taken before COVID-19 vaccination. CDR3 sequence reads: CASRNQGTVNYGYTF. CDR3 coding DNA: TGTGCCAGCAGGAACCAAGGGACAGTCAACTATGGCTACACCTTC.